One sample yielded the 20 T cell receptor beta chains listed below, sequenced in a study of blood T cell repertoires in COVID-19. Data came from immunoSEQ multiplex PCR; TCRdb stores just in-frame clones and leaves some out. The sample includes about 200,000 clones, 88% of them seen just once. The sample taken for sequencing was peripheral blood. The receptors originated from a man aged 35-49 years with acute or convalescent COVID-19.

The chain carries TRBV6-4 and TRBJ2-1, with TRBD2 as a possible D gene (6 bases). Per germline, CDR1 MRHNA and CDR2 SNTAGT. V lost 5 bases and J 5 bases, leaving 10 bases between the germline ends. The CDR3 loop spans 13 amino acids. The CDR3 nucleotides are TGTGCCAGCAGTACGGGGAGGAACAATGAGCAGTTCTTC. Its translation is CASSTGRNNEQFF.

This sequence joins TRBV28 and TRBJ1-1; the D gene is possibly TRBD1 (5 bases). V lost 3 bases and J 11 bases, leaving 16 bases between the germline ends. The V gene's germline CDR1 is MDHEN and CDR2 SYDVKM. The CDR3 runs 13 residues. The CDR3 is CASSFWAEKGAFF. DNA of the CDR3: TGTGCCAGCAGTTTTTGGGCGGAAAAGGGGGCTTTCTTT.

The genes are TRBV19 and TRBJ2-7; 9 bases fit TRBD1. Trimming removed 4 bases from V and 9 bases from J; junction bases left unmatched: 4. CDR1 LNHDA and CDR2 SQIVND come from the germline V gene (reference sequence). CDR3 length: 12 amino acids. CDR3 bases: TGTGCCAGTAGTAACCGGGGACAGGGGCAGTACTTC. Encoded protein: CASSNRGQGQYF.

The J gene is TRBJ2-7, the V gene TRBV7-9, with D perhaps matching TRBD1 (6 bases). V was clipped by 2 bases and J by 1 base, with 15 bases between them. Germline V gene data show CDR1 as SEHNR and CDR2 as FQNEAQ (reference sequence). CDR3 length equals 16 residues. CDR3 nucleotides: TGTGCCAGCAGCTTACTCACAGGGTTGGGGTCCTACGAGCAGTACTTC. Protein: CASSLLTGLGSYEQYF.

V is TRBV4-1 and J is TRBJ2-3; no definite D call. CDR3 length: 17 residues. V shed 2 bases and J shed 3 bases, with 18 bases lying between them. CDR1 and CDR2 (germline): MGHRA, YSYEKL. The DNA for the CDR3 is TGCGCCAGCAGCCAACCCCCGGTGGGCCCTGGGACAGATACGCAGTATTTT. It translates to CASSQPPVGPGTDTQYF.

The CDR3 nucleotides read TGTGCCAGCAGACTAGCGGGGGACAATGAGCAGTTCTTC. It specifies CASRLAGDNEQFF. V usage is TRBV9 and J usage is TRBJ2-1, with 11 bases that match TRBD2. The germline CDR1 and CDR2 sequences are SGDLS and YYNGEE. This CDR3 is 13 amino acids long. J gave up 5 bases and V 5 bases, and 0 bases lay outside the gene matches.

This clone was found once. In DNA form, the CDR3 reads TGTGCCAGCAGTGAGCTAGCGGGGACCCCCAATGAGCAGTTCTTC. Its translation: CASSELAGTPNEQFF. The gene calls are TRBV6-4 and TRBJ2-1; 9 positions agree with TRBD2. The CDR3 is made up of 15 amino acids. With 3 bases clipped from V and 6 bases from J, the junction kept 6 bases outside the gene matches. CDR1 is MRHNA, CDR2 SNTAGT, per germline.

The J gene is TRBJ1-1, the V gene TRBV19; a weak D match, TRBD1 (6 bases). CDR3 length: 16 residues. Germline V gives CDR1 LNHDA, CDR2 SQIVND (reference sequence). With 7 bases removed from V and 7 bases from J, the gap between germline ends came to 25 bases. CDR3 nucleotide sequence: TGTGCCAGTACAACGGCGGCGGGGGGCGGACGATTTGAAGCTTTCTTT. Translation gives CASTTAAGGGRFEAFF.

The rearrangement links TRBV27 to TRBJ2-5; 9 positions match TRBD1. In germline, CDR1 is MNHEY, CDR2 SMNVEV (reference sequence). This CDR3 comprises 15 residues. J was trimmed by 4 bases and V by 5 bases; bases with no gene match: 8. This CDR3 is CASSPGQGRGETQYF. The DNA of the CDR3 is TGTGCCAGCAGTCCCGGACAGGGGAGAGGAGAGACCCAGTACTTC.

CDR3 protein: CASSPFLAGTSGGAYETQYF. The DNA of the CDR3 is TGTGCCAGCTCACCTTTTCTCGCCGGGACTAGCGGGGGGGCCTATGAGACCCAGTACTTC. This chain links TRBV18 with TRBJ2-5; 16 bases agree with TRBD2. CDR1 KGHSH and CDR2 LQKENI come from the germline V gene. Unmatched junction bases numbered 15, after V lost 3 bases and J lost 5 bases. The CDR3 is made up of 20 amino acids. Drawing the rest from reference TRBV18 and TRBJ2-5, the complete variable domain is NAGVMQNPRHLVRRRGQEARLRCSPMKGHSHVYWYRQLPEEGLKFMVYLQKENIIDESGMPKERFSAEFPKEGPSILRIQQVVRGDSAAYFCASSPFLAGTSGGAYETQYFGPGTRLLVL.

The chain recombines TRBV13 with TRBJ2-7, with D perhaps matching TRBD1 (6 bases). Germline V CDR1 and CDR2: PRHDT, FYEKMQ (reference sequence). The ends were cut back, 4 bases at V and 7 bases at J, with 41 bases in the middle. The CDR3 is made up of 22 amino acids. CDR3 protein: CASSSPLPLQGLPSGFSGEQYF. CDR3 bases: TGTGCCAGCAGCTCCCCGCTGCCATTACAGGGTCTCCCCTCGGGATTTTCGGGAGAGCAGTACTTC.

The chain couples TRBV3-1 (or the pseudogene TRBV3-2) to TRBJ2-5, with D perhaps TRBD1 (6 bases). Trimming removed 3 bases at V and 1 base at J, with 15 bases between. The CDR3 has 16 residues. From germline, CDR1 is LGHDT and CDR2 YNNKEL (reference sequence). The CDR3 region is CASSHLSTGPQETQYF. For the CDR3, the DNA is TGTGCCAGCAGCCACCTCTCGACAGGACCCCAAGAGACCCAGTACTTC.

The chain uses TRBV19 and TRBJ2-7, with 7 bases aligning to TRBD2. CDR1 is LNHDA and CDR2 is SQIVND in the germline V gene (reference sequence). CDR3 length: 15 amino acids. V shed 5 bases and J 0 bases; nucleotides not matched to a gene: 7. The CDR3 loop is CASSYAGVSSYEQYF. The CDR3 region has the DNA TGTGCCAGTAGTTACGCGGGGGTTAGCTCCTACGAGCAGTACTTC. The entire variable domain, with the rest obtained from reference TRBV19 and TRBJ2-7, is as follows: DGGITQSPKYLFRKEGQNVTLSCEQNLNHDAMYWYRQDPGQGLRLIYYSQIVNDFQKGDIAEGYSVSREKKESFPLTVTSAQKNPTAFYLCASSYAGVSSYEQYFGPGTRLTVT.

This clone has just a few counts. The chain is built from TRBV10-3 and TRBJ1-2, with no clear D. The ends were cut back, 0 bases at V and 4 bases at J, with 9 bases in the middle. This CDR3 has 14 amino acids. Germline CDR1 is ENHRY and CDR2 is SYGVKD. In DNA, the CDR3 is TGTGCCATCAGTGAGTCGGAAGGCGGCTATGGCTACACCTTC. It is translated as CAISESEGGYGYTF.

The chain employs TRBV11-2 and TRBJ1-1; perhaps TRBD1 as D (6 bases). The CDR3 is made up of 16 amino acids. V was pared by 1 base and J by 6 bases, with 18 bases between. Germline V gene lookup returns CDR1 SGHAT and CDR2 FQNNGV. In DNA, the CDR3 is TGTGCCAGCAGCTTAGGGTCAGGTGGGGGCTACCCTGAAGCTTTCTTT. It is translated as CASSLGSGGGYPEAFF.

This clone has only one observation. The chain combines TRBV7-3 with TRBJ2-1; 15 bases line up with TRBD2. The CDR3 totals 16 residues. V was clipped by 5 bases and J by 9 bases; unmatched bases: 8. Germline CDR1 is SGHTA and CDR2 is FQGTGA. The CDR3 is CASSAHGTSGRLEQFF. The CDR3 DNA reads TGTGCCAGCAGCGCCCACGGGACTAGCGGGAGGCTTGAGCAGTTCTTC.

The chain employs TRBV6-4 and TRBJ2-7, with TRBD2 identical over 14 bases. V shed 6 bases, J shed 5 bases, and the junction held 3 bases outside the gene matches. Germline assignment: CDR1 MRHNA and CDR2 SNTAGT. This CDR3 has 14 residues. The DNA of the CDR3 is TGTGCCAGCAGGACTAGCGGGAGGGACCACGAGCAGTACTTC. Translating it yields CASRTSGRDHEQYF.

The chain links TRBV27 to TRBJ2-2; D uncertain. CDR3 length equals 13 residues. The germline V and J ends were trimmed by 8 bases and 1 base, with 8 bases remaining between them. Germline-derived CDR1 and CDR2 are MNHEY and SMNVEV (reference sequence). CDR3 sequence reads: CASAKWNTGELFF. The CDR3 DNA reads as TGTGCCAGCGCTAAGTGGAACACCGGGGAGCTGTTTTTT.

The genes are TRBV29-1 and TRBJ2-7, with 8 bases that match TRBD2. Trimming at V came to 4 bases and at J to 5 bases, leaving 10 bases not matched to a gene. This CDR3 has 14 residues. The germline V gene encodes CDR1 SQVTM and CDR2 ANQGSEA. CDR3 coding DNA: TGCAGCGTTGTGCCTAGCGGGCTTTTGAACGAGCAGTACTTC. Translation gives CSVVPSGLLNEQYF.

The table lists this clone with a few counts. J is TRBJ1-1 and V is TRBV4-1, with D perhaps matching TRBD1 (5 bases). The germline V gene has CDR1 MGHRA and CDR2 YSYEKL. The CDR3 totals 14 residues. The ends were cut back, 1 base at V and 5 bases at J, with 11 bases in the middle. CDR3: CASSQVGGKTEAFF. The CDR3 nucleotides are TGCGCCAGCAGCCAAGTCGGGGGGAAGACTGAAGCTTTCTTT.